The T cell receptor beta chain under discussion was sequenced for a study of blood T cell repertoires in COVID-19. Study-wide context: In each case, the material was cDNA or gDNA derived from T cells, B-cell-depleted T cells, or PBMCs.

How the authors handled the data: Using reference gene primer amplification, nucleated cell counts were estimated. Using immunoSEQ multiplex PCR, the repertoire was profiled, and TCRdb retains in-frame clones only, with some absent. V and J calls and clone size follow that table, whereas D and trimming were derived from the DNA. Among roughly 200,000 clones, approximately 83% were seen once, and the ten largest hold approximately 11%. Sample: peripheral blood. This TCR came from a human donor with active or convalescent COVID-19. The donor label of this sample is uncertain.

The DNA of the CDR3 is TGTGCCAGCAGCTTAGGTTTAGCGAGGGGCTACACCTTC. Amino acid sequence: CASSLGLARGYTF. The rearrangement joins TRBV7-9 to TRBJ1-2; D unclear. V lost 1 base and J lost 8, with 11 bases in between. From germline, CDR1 is SEHNR and CDR2 FQNEAQ (reference sequence). CDR3 size: 13 residues.